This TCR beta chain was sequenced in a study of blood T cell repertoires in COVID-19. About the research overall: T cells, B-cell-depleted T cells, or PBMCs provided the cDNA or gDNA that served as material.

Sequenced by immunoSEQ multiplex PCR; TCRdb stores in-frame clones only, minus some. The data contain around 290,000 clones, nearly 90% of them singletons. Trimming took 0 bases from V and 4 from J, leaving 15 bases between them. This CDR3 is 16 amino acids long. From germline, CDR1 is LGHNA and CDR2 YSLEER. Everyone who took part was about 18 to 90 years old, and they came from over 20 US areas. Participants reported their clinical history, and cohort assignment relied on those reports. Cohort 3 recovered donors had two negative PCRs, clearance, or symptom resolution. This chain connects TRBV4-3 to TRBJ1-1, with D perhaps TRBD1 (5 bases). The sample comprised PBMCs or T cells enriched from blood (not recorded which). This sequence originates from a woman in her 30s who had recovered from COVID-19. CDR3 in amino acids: CASSQDLHRRITEAFF. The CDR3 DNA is TGCGCCAGCAGCCAAGATCTCCACAGGCGGATCACTGAAGCTTTCTTT.